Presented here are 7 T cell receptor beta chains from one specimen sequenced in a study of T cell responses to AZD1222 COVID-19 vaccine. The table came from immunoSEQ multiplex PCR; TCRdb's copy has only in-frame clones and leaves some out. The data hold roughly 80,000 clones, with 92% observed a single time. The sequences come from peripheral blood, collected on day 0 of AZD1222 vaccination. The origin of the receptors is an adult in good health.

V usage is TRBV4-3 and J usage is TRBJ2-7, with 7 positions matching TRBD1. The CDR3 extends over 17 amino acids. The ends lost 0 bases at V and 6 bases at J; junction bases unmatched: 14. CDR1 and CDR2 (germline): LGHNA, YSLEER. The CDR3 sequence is CASSQDGPLTGSAEQYF. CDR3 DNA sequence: TGCGCCAGCAGCCAAGATGGCCCTTTGACAGGGTCCGCCGAGCAGTACTTC.

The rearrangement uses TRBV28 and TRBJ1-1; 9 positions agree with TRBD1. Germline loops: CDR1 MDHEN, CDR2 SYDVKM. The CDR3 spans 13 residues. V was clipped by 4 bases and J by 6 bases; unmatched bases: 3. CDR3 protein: CASSSGQGSEAFF. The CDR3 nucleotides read TGTGCCAGCAGTTCAGGACAGGGGTCTGAAGCTTTCTTT.

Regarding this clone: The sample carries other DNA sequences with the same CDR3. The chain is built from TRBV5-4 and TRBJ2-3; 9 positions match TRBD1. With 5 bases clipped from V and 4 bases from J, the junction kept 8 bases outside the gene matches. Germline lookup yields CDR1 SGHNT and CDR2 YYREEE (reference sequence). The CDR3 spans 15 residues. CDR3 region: CASSFPGQGPDTQYF. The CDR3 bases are TGTGCCAGCAGTTTTCCGGGACAGGGCCCAGATACGCAGTATTTT.

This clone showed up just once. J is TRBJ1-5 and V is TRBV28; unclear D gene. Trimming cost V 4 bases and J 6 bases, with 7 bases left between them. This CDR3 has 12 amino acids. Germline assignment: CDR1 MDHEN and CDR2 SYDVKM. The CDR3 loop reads CASSSLGQPQHF. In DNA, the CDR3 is TGTGCCAGCAGTTCCCTGGGTCAGCCCCAGCATTTT.

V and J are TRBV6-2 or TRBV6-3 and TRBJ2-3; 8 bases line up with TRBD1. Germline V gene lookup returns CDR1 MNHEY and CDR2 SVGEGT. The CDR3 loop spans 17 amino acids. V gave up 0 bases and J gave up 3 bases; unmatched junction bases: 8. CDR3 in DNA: TGTGCCAGCAGTTACTCCAGGGACAGGAGGAGGACAGATACGCAGTATTTT. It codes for CASSYSRDRRRTDTQYF.

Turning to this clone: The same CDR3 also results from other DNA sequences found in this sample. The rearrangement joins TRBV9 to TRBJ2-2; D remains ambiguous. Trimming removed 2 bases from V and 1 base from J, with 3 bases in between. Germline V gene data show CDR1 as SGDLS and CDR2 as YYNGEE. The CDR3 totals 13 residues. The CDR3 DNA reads TGTGCCAGCAGCGTTCAGAACACCGGGGAGCTGTTTTTT. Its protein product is CASSVQNTGELFF.

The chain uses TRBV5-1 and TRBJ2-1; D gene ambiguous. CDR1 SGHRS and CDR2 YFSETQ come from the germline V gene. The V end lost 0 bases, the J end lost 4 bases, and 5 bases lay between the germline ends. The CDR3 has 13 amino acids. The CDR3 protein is CASSLAVYNEQFF. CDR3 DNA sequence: TGCGCCAGCAGCTTGGCTGTGTACAATGAGCAGTTCTTC.